These 23 T cell receptor beta chains were sequenced from one sample in a study of T cells in Graves' hyperthyroidism and ophthalmopathy. Researchers amplified the TCR beta CDR3 regions from RNA transcripts. The HTBI set primed first-round TCR CDR3 RT-PCR. TCRdb fed the multiplex PCR reads into MiXCR, producing one record per CDR3 protein. The repertoire includes approximately 600,000 distinct CDR3 sequences, 13% to 15% of them detected once, and 7% to 9% sits in the top ten. Sequenced: blood. These receptors were obtained from a woman aged 18-29 years with Graves' ophthalmopathy.

This clonotype was recorded many times. The chain combines TRBV20-1 with TRBJ2-5; 10 bases fit TRBD1. The CDR3 is 13 amino acids. CDR1 and CDR2 (germline): DFQATT, SNEGSKA (reference sequence). The CDR3 DNA reads as TGCAGCACCGGGACAGGGGATCAAGAGACCCAGTACTTC. Protein: CSTGTGDQETQYF.

The J gene is TRBJ2-7, the V gene TRBV19; tentatively, D is TRBD1 or TRBD2 (5 bases each). V was trimmed by 3 bases and J by 5 bases, leaving 8 bases between them. The CDR3 contains 12 residues. The germline gives CDR1 LNHDA, CDR2 SQIVND (reference sequence). The CDR3 here is CASSIVGDEQYF. CDR3 nucleotides: TGTGCCAGTAGTATCGTGGGGGACGAGCAGTACTTC.

This clonotype was picked up many times. This chain links TRBV20-1 with TRBJ1-1; a possible D gene is TRBD1 (5 bases). Germline CDR1 and CDR2: DFQATT and SNEGSKA (reference sequence). Trimming took off 3 bases at V and 1 base at J, with 18 bases between the two ends. The CDR3 runs 16 residues. CDR3 protein: CSASWGLRARNTEAFF. The DNA of the CDR3 is TGCAGTGCTAGCTGGGGTCTCAGGGCGAGGAACACTGAAGCTTTCTTT.

This clonotype was picked up a small number of times. The rearrangement joins TRBV4-2 to TRBJ1-3, with D hard to call. Germline V gene lookup returns CDR1 LGHNA and CDR2 YNFKEQ. The CDR3 spans 19 residues. The V end lost 4 bases, the J end lost 3 bases, and 25 bases lay between the germline ends. CDR3 in amino acids: CASSPALGGFPSDGNTIYF. Written as DNA, the CDR3 is TGTGCCAGCAGCCCAGCCTTAGGAGGGTTCCCATCCGATGGAAACACCATATATTTT.

This clonotype was detected ten times or more. The rearrangement joins TRBV7-3 to TRBJ1-1; tentative D call: TRBD1 (5 bases). The germline V and J ends were trimmed by 4 bases and 2 bases, with 11 bases remaining between them. Germline lookup yields CDR1 SGHTA and CDR2 FQGTGA. The CDR3 length is 14 residues. CDR3 in DNA: TGTGCCAGCAGCTGGGGGGGTTCAAACACTGAAGCTTTCTTT. As protein: CASSWGGSNTEAFF.

This clonotype has a count of ten or more. The chain employs TRBV12-3 or TRBV12-4 and TRBJ1-1; D remains ambiguous. Trimming shortened V by 6 bases and J by 3 bases, and 11 bases separated the two germline ends. The CDR3 has 13 amino acids. The CDR3 region is CASRGSGDTEAFF. In DNA form, the CDR3 reads TGTGCCAGCAGGGGGAGCGGGGACACTGAAGCTTTCTTT.

This clonotype was observed many times. This chain joins TRBV10-3 and TRBJ2-1; D may match TRBD1 or TRBD2 (5 bases each). Germline CDR1 is ENHRY and CDR2 is SYGVKD. The ends were cut back, 6 bases at V and 0 bases at J, with 12 bases in the middle. The CDR3 length is 15 residues. The DNA for the CDR3 is TGTGCCATCAGGGGGACGGGGAGCTCCTACAATGAGCAGTTCTTC. This encodes CAIRGTGSSYNEQFF.

At least ten counts were recorded for this clonotype. The chain employs TRBV27 and TRBJ1-6; the D is unclear. This CDR3 region has 15 residues. The V gene's germline CDR1 is MNHEY and CDR2 SMNVEV (reference sequence). Deletions cut 7 bases from V and 6 bases from J, with 16 bases between. In DNA form, the CDR3 reads TGTGCCAGCACATTACTCGGTTCCGGTAATTCACCCCTCCACTTT. This gives the protein CASTLLGSGNSPLHF.

This clonotype was picked up many times. The chain combines TRBV30 with TRBJ2-7; the match to TRBD2 covers 11 bases. The ends lost 5 bases at V and 2 bases at J; junction bases unmatched: 14. Germline V lookup: CDR1 GTSNPN, CDR2 SVGIG (reference sequence). The CDR3 has 17 amino acids. In DNA, the CDR3 is TGTGCCTGGTACCACCCCGGGACTAGCGGAGGCACCTACGAGCAGTACTTC. It translates to CAWYHPGTSGGTYEQYF.

This clonotype has a count of ten or more. The J gene is TRBJ2-7, the V gene TRBV20-1; 7 bases are a match to TRBD1. The CDR3 is made up of 16 amino acids. J lost 2 bases, V lost 0 bases, and 10 bases had no gene match. The germline V gene encodes CDR1 DFQATT and CDR2 SNEGSKA (reference sequence). CDR3 sequence: CSARDPARQGPYEQYF. Written as DNA, the CDR3 is TGCAGTGCTAGAGATCCCGCCCGACAGGGCCCCTACGAGCAGTACTTC.

This clonotype showed up many times. This sequence joins TRBV7-8 and TRBJ1-5, with 7 bases fitting TRBD1. Germline V lookup: CDR1 SGHVS, CDR2 FQNEAQ. The CDR3 loop spans 18 amino acids. V dropped 0 bases and J dropped 2; count of bases not matched to a gene: 10. DNA of the CDR3: TGTGCCAGCAGCTTAGCAGGGGCAGGGGGTGGGCGCAATCAGCCCCAGCATTTT. Translation: CASSLAGAGGGRNQPQHF.

V usage is TRBV28 and J usage is TRBJ1-2; D possibly corresponds to TRBD1 (5 bases). Germline CDR1 is MDHEN and CDR2 is SYDVKM. The CDR3 covers 15 residues. V was cut by 2 bases and J by 6 bases, with 16 bases left in between. The CDR3 nucleotides are TGTGCCAGCAGTTTAACCAGGGTGTCGCCCAATGGCTACACCTTC. Translating it yields CASSLTRVSPNGYTF.

This clonotype was seen at least ten times. The chain is built from TRBV12-5 and TRBJ2-5; 9 bases are shared with TRBD2. The CDR3 is 12 amino acids. V gave up 5 bases and J gave up 10 bases; unmatched junction bases: 5. Germline V gene data show CDR1 as LGHNT and CDR2 as FRNRAP. CDR3 amino acids: CASGLGLAYQYF. In DNA, the CDR3 is TGTGCTAGTGGTCTCGGACTAGCGTACCAGTACTTC.

This clonotype was observed at least ten times. The CDR3 region has the DNA TGTGCCAGCAGTTACTCGACACTAGCGGGTGCCTACGAGCAGTACTTC. Protein product: CASSYSTLAGAYEQYF. The V call is TRBV6-5, the J call TRBJ2-7, with 9 bases that match TRBD2. CDR1 is MNHEY, CDR2 SVGAGI, per germline. The CDR3 has 16 amino acids. V shed 0 bases and J 2 bases; nucleotides not matched to a gene: 5.

The chain recombines TRBV29-1 with TRBJ1-1; 10 bases match TRBD1. Germline V gives CDR1 SQVTM, CDR2 ANQGSEA. V shed 5 bases and J 3 bases; nucleotides not matched to a gene: 3. This CDR3 has 13 residues. CDR3 amino acids: CSVLGTGDTEAFF. Written as DNA, the CDR3 is TGCAGCGTTCTCGGGACAGGGGACACTGAAGCTTTCTTT.

This sequence joins TRBV29-1 and TRBJ2-1, with D possibly being TRBD2 (5 bases). Trimming pared 4 bases from V and 3 bases from J, leaving 10 bases between. The CDR3 runs 13 residues. Germline CDR1 and CDR2: SQVTM and ANQGSEA. For the CDR3, the DNA is TGCAGCGTTGGTGCGGGTTACTACAATGAGCAGTTCTTC. Its protein product is CSVGAGYYNEQFF.

The rearrangement uses TRBV5-4 and TRBJ2-3; 8 positions match TRBD2. The CDR3 runs 16 residues. Germline-derived CDR1 and CDR2 are SGHNT and YYREEE (reference sequence). With 0 bases clipped from V and 4 bases from J, the junction kept 7 bases outside the gene matches. The CDR3 spells CASSLATGGPSDTQYF. The CDR3, as DNA: TGTGCCAGCAGCTTGGCCACGGGAGGGCCATCAGATACGCAGTATTTT.

This clonotype was detected ten times or more. This chain links TRBV6-2 or TRBV6-3 with TRBJ2-3; TRBD1 agrees at 7 bases. CDR3 length: 22 residues. Looked up from germline, CDR1 is MNHEY and CDR2 is SVGEGT. The V gene end was trimmed by 5 bases and the J gene end by 2 bases; junction bases not matched to a gene: 28. CDR3 sequence reads: CASSRGPYAPLRDSHTTDTQYF. In DNA, the CDR3 is TGTGCCAGCAGTCGTGGCCCCTATGCACCCCTCCGGGACAGTCATACCACAGATACGCAGTATTTT.

Notes on this clonotype: A much larger clone differs from this one at a single base, so this may be a read error. The rearrangement uses TRBV27 and TRBJ2-2; the match to TRBD1 covers 9 bases. CDR3 length equals 17 residues. CDR1 is MNHEY and CDR2 is SMNVEV in the germline V gene (reference sequence). Here the CDR3 DNA reads TGTGCCAGCAGTTCCTGGGACAGGGATCAGAACACCAGGGAGCTGTTTTTT. Translated: CASSSWDRDQNTRELFF.

This clonotype showed up many times. This chain connects TRBV7-3 to TRBJ2-7; no clear D. V was pared by 2 bases and J by 6 bases, with 11 bases between. CDR3 length: 13 amino acids. Germline V gene lookup returns CDR1 SGHTA and CDR2 FQGTGA. The CDR3 sequence is CASSLQREGEQYF. The CDR3 DNA is TGTGCCAGCAGCTTACAAAGGGAAGGCGAGCAGTACTTC. Full variable domain (rest looked up from reference TRBV7-3 and TRBJ2-7): GAGVSQTPSNKVTEKGKYVELRCDPISGHTALYWYRQSLGQGPEFLIYFQGTGAADDSGLPNDRFFAVRPEGSVSTLKIQRTERGDSAVYLCASSLQREGEQYFGPGTRLTVT.

The sample holds many counts of this clonotype. The gene calls are TRBV12-3 or TRBV12-4 and TRBJ1-5; 10 positions agree with TRBD1. The CDR3 covers 16 residues. Trimming cost V 4 bases and J 6 bases; bases outside gene matches: 9. Written as DNA, the CDR3 is TGTGCCAGCAGTTCCGGACAGGGGGTAAGGAGTCAGCCCCAGCATTTT. It yields the protein CASSSGQGVRSQPQHF.

The chain is built from TRBV12-3 or TRBV12-4 and TRBJ2-7; 8 bases align to TRBD1. The V and J ends lost 6 bases and 5 bases, in that order; junction bases with no gene match: 6. This CDR3 has 13 residues. Here the CDR3 reads CASSQTGVNEQYF. DNA of the CDR3: TGTGCCAGCAGCCAGACAGGGGTTAACGAGCAGTACTTC.

The gene calls are TRBV7-6 and TRBJ2-7; possible D gene TRBD2, 6 bases. Germline CDR1 SGHVS, CDR2 FNYEAQ. V was cut by 5 bases and J by 0 bases, with 11 bases left in between. The CDR3 sequence is 14 residues long. The CDR3 loop is CASSPLTSSYEQYF. DNA for the CDR3: TGTGCCAGCAGCCCACTGACTAGCTCCTACGAGCAGTACTTC.